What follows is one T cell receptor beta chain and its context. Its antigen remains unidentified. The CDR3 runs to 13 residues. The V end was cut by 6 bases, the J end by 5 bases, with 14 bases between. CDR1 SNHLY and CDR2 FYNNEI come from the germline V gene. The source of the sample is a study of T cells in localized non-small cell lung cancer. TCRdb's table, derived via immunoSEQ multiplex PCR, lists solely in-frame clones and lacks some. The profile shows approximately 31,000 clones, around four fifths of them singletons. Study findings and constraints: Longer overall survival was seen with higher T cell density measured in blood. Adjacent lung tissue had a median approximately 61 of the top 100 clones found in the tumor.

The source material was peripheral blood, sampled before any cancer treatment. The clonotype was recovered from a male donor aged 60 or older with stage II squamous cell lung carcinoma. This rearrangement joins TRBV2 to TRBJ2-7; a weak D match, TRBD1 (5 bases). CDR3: CASSGTGMHEQYF. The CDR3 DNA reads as TGTGCCAGCAGCGGAACAGGCATGCACGAGCAGTACTTC.